One sample yielded the 30 T cell receptor beta chains listed below, sequenced in a study of blood T cell repertoires in COVID-19. Method: immunoSEQ multiplex PCR; TCRdb's copy keeps in-frame clones and lacks some. The table has over 150,000 clones, roughly 80% seen once. The sequencing sample was made of peripheral blood. These TCRs come from a woman between 50 and 59 years old with acute or convalescent COVID-19.

This chain connects TRBV21-1 to TRBJ1-2; TRBD1 is the table's D call and was not checked against the DNA. TRBV21-1 is a pseudogene. This CDR3 region has 12 residues. The CDR3 nucleotides are TGTGCCAGGCGTGGGCAGAACTATGGCTACACCTTC. Protein: CARRGQNYGYTF.

V and J are TRBV5-1 and TRBJ1-6; 12 nucleotides match TRBD1. CDR3 length: 14 residues. V lost 3 bases, J lost 10 bases, and 2 bases stayed unmatched. Germline V gene sequence: CDR1 SGHRS, CDR2 YFSETQ. The CDR3 region is CASSSGTGGSPLHF. CDR3 bases: TGCGCCAGCAGCTCCGGGACAGGGGGCTCACCCCTCCACTTT.

This CDR3 reads CAARGRNTGELFF. The CDR3 nucleotides are TGTGCCGCAAGAGGCCGAAACACCGGGGAGCTGTTTTTT. The chain uses TRBV28 and TRBJ2-2; no clear D. Germline V gene lookup returns CDR1 MDHEN and CDR2 SYDVKM. The V and J ends lost 11 bases and 2 bases respectively, with 12 bases between them. This CDR3 comprises 13 residues.

The gene calls are TRBV7-2 and TRBJ2-7; 9 nucleotides agree with TRBD2. The trim removed 0 bases at V and 2 bases at J, leaving 5 bases unmatched. This CDR3 region has 16 residues. CDR1 SGHTA and CDR2 FQGNSA come from the germline V gene. The CDR3 DNA reads TGTGCCAGCAGCTTAGCAGCGACTAGCGGAACCTACGAGCAGTACTTC. It translates to CASSLAATSGTYEQYF.

The rearrangement links TRBV12-5 to TRBJ2-1; the match to TRBD1 covers 9 bases. V gave up 5 bases and J gave up 10 bases; unmatched junction bases: 6. The V gene's germline CDR1 is LGHNT and CDR2 FRNRAP. The CDR3 has 13 residues. CDR3 nucleotides: TGTGCTAGTGGTCTCGGACAGGGGAGAGAGCAGTTCTTC. As protein: CASGLGQGREQFF.

CDR3 bases: TGTGCCAGCAGCCCCCGGGACAGGCCCTATGGCTACACCTTC. The encoded protein is CASSPRDRPYGYTF. V is TRBV7-2 and J is TRBJ1-2; TRBD1 matches 8 bases. The trim removed 5 bases at V and 4 bases at J, leaving 6 bases unmatched. CDR1 is SGHTA and CDR2 is FQGNSA in the germline V gene. The CDR3 contains 14 residues.

V usage is TRBV19 and J usage is TRBJ2-1, with D tentatively TRBD1 (5 bases). The V end was cut by 5 bases, the J end by 5 bases, with 10 bases between. CDR3 length: 13 residues. Germline loops: CDR1 LNHDA, CDR2 SQIVND (reference sequence). In DNA form, the CDR3 reads TGTGCCAGTAGTCCCTGGGGCGACAATGAGCAGTTCTTC. Its translation: CASSPWGDNEQFF. Full variable domain (rest looked up from reference TRBV19 and TRBJ2-1): DGGITQSPKYLFRKEGQNVTLSCEQNLNHDAMYWYRQDPGQGLRLIYYSQIVNDFQKGDIAEGYSVSREKKESFPLTVTSAQKNPTAFYLCASSPWGDNEQFFGPGTRLTVL.

This sequence joins TRBV6-1 and TRBJ1-6; D possibly corresponds to TRBD1 (6 bases). Germline V lookup: CDR1 MNHNS, CDR2 SASEGT. V lost 3 bases to trimming and J lost 3 bases, with 12 bases between them. The CDR3 consists of 16 residues. The CDR3 nucleotides are TGTGCCAGCAGTGACCACGGGACATTCTATAATTCACCCCTCCACTTT. Translated: CASSDHGTFYNSPLHF.

The chain carries TRBV19 and TRBJ1-5, with 7 bases lining up with TRBD1. Trimming cost V 1 base and J 0 bases; bases outside gene matches: 9. The length of the CDR3 is 18 residues. Germline V gene lookup returns CDR1 LNHDA and CDR2 SQIVND (reference sequence). The CDR3 is CASSIAPPGQLSNQPQHF. CDR3 bases: TGTGCCAGTAGTATAGCCCCCCCGGGACAGCTTAGCAATCAGCCCCAGCATTTT.

The chain carries TRBV6-6 and TRBJ1-2; no clear D. The V end was cut by 5 bases, the J end by 5 bases, with 6 bases between. The CDR3 runs 11 residues. Germline assignment: CDR1 MNHNY and CDR2 SVGAGI (reference sequence). The CDR3 nucleotides are TGTGCCAGCAGTCCTACGTATGGCTACACCTTC. It translates to CASSPTYGYTF.

This clone came up a few times. CDR3 sequence (DNA): TGTGCCACCAGGACCCCGGGACAGCCCATCTACGAGCAGTACTTC. Its translation: CATRTPGQPIYEQYF. The rearrangement links TRBV27 to TRBJ2-7; 7 positions match TRBD1. The V and J ends lost 10 bases and 3 bases, in that order; junction bases with no gene match: 15. Looked up from germline, CDR1 is MNHEY and CDR2 is SMNVEV (reference sequence). The CDR3 covers 15 residues.

This clone appeared a few times. The chain carries TRBV12-3 or TRBV12-4 and TRBJ1-6, with 7 bases identical to TRBD1. The V and J ends lost 7 bases and 7 bases, in that order; junction bases with no gene match: 4. This CDR3 has 13 residues. CDR3 bases: TGTGCCAGCAAGGGGGCTAGGAATTCACCCCTCCACTTT. Amino acids: CASKGARNSPLHF.

This chain links TRBV7-2 with TRBJ2-1; 8 bases match TRBD1. Germline V gene data show CDR1 as SGHTA and CDR2 as FQGNSA. This CDR3 has 15 amino acids. V lost 2 bases to trimming and J lost 8 bases; unmatched junction nucleotides: 8. The CDR3 reads CASSLNRGAYDEQFF. The DNA of the CDR3 is TGTGCCAGCAGCTTAAACAGGGGGGCCTATGATGAGCAGTTCTTC.

The chain is built from TRBV27 and TRBJ1-4; D is undetermined. With 5 bases removed from V and 16 bases from J, the gap between germline ends came to 8 bases. Per the germline V gene, CDR1 is MNHEY and CDR2 is SMNVEV (reference sequence). The CDR3 runs to 9 residues. The CDR3, as DNA: TGTGCCAGCAGTCCCCGAGCGTTTTTT. Translated, it gives CASSPRAFF.

The genes are TRBV11-2 and TRBJ2-7; 7 bases fit TRBD1. The V and J ends lost 5 bases and 3 bases, in that order; junction bases with no gene match: 10. The CDR3 is made up of 15 amino acids. Germline assignment: CDR1 SGHAT and CDR2 FQNNGV. In DNA form, the CDR3 reads TGTGCCAGCAGCATAAACCGGGACAGCGACTACGAGCAGTACTTC. It encodes CASSINRDSDYEQYF.

A few counts support this clone. The chain combines TRBV18 with TRBJ2-2; 8 bases agree with TRBD1. Germline V gene data show CDR1 as KGHSH and CDR2 as LQKENI. The CDR3 is 16 amino acids. V gave up 3 bases and J gave up 4 bases; unmatched junction bases: 7. DNA of the CDR3: TGTGCCAGCTCACCCCGGACAGGGAGTAGCACCGGGGAGCTGTTTTTT. This gives the protein CASSPRTGSSTGELFF.

This chain connects TRBV7-9 to TRBJ2-3; D might be TRBD2 (6 bases). The CDR3 contains 12 residues. The germline gives CDR1 SEHNR, CDR2 FQNEAQ (reference sequence). This CDR3 is CVEEGGTDTQYF. The CDR3 DNA follows: TGTGTGGAGGAGGGAGGCACAGATACGCAGTATTTT.

The genes are TRBV19 and TRBJ1-1; 7 bases are shared with TRBD1. The CDR3 totals 15 residues. The V and J ends lost 6 bases and 4 bases, in that order; junction bases with no gene match: 11. Germline values: CDR1 LNHDA, CDR2 SQIVND (reference sequence). As DNA, the CDR3 is TGTGCCAGTAGCCTACAGGGGACTTGGATCACTGAAGCTTTCTTT. This encodes CASSLQGTWITEAFF.

V is TRBV6-5 and J is TRBJ2-1, with TRBD2 matching 7 bases. V gave up 5 bases and J gave up 4 bases; unmatched junction bases: 2. This CDR3 is 13 amino acids long. Looked up from germline, CDR1 is MNHEY and CDR2 is SVGAGI. The CDR3, as DNA: TGTGCCAGCAGTCGGACTAGTTACAATGAGCAGTTCTTC. This codes for CASSRTSYNEQFF.

This chain joins TRBV10-2 and TRBJ1-1; a possible D gene is TRBD1 (6 bases). The CDR3 extends over 16 amino acids. Germline CDR1 and CDR2: WSHSY and SAAADI. V lost 4 bases and J 4 bases, leaving 19 bases between the germline ends. CDR3 sequence: CASSVPGDPRGTEAFF. The CDR3 bases are TGCGCCAGCAGTGTGCCAGGGGATCCCAGGGGCACTGAAGCTTTCTTT.

The genes are TRBV11-2 and TRBJ2-3; TRBD2 agrees at 10 bases. Germline V gene sequence: CDR1 SGHAT, CDR2 FQNNGV. V shed 4 bases, J shed 5 bases, and the junction held 3 bases outside the gene matches. The CDR3 is 14 amino acids. The CDR3 DNA is TGTGCCAGCAGCTGGAGCGGGAGGGAAGATACGCAGTATTTT. Encoded protein: CASSWSGREDTQYF.

This chain connects TRBV27 to TRBJ2-2; D not certain. This CDR3 region has 13 residues. Germline V gene sequence: CDR1 MNHEY, CDR2 SMNVEV (reference sequence). V dropped 5 bases and J dropped 4 bases, with 8 bases sitting between them. CDR3 sequence: CASSRLSTGELFF. Written as DNA, the CDR3 is TGTGCCAGCAGTCGGTTGAGCACCGGGGAGCTGTTTTTT.

The chain has TRBV7-2 and TRBJ2-3, with 7 bases identical to TRBD2. CDR1 and CDR2 (germline): SGHTA, FQGNSA. V trimming: 3 bases; J trimming: 1 base; junction bases outside the gene matches: 7. The CDR3 contains 16 residues. This CDR3 is CASSLGSSGGTDTQYF. CDR3 bases: TGTGCCAGCAGCTTGGGCAGCAGCGGGGGCACAGATACGCAGTATTTT. Using reference TRBV7-2 and TRBJ2-3 for the parts outside the CDR3, the full variable domain is GAGVSQSPSNKVTEKGKDVELRCDPISGHTALYWYRQSLGQGLEFLIYFQGNSAPDKSGLPSDRFSAERTGGSVSTLTIQRTQQEDSAVYLCASSLGSSGGTDTQYFGPGTRLTVL.

The J gene is TRBJ2-1, the V gene TRBV29-1; D may be TRBD2 (6 bases). Germline CDR1 is SQVTM and CDR2 is ANQGSEA. Trimming removed 3 bases at V and 10 bases at J, with 19 bases between. The CDR3 runs to 14 residues. CDR3 loop: CSVDGRGISQEQFF. DNA of the CDR3: TGCAGCGTTGACGGGAGAGGGATCTCCCAGGAGCAGTTCTTC.

The V gene is TRBV25-1, the J gene TRBJ1-3; no firm D call. The germline V and J ends were trimmed by 10 bases and 1 base, with 8 bases remaining between them. Germline CDR1 and CDR2: MGHDK and SYGVNS. This CDR3 is built from 12 residues. The CDR3 region is CATHSSGNTIYF. CDR3 bases: TGTGCCACCCACTCATCTGGAAACACCATATATTTT. Combining the CDR3 with reference TRBV25-1 and TRBJ1-3 gives the whole variable domain EADIYQTPRYLVIGTGKKITLECSQTMGHDKMYWYQQDPGMELHLIHYSYGVNSTEKGDLSSESTVSRIRTEHFPLTLESARPSHTSQYLCATHSSGNTIYFGEGSWLTVV.

On this clone itself: Distinct nucleotide sequences in the sample also encode this CDR3. V gene TRBV19 combines with J gene TRBJ2-7; TRBD1 agrees at 9 bases. Trimming took 3 bases from V and 1 from J; bases not matched to a gene: 1. Germline CDR1 reads LNHDA; CDR2 reads SQIVND (reference sequence). This CDR3 comprises 14 residues. The chain's CDR3 is CASSIGQGSYEQYF. The CDR3 DNA follows: TGTGCCAGTAGTATTGGACAGGGGTCCTACGAGCAGTACTTC.

J is TRBJ2-7 and V is TRBV23-1; the D gene is possibly TRBD1 (5 bases). TRBV23-1 is classed as an ORF, of uncertain function. V was shortened by 0 bases and J by 6 bases, with 18 bases between the two germline ends. CDR3 length: 16 amino acids. In DNA form, the CDR3 reads TGCGCCAGCAGTCAATCGCGCGGCAGGGCAGTTCTCGAGCAGTACTTC. Translated, it gives CASSQSRGRAVLEQYF.

About this clone itself: Other DNA sequences within the sample encode an identical CDR3. This rearrangement joins TRBV6-5 to TRBJ1-5, with TRBD1 identical over 10 bases. The CDR3 sequence is 15 residues long. Germline V gives CDR1 MNHEY, CDR2 SVGAGI. The V and J ends lost 5 bases and 1 base, in that order; junction bases with no gene match: 2. DNA of the CDR3: TGTGCCAGCAGTAGACAGGGGGCCAGCAATCAGCCCCAGCATTTT. This encodes CASSRQGASNQPQHF.

V usage is TRBV28 and J usage is TRBJ2-7, with a possible D match to TRBD1 (6 bases). Per germline, CDR1 MDHEN and CDR2 SYDVKM. The CDR3 is made up of 11 amino acids. CDR3 sequence: CAGGTYYEQYF. The CDR3 nucleotides are TGTGCTGGGGGCACCTACTACGAGCAGTACTTC.

This clone was observed once. V usage is TRBV5-8 and J usage is TRBJ1-3; possibly TRBD1 for D (6 bases). Per the germline V gene, CDR1 is SGHTS and CDR2 is YDEGEE. Trimming cost V 2 bases and J 0 bases, with 18 bases left between them. CDR3 length equals 18 residues. The CDR3 nucleotides are TGTGCCAGCAGCTTAGGCTCGGGACAATCTTTCTCTGGAAACACCATATATTTT. This sequence encodes CASSLGSGQSFSGNTIYF.